This is a list of T cell receptor beta chains from one sample in a study of T cells in Graves' hyperthyroidism and ophthalmopathy. TCRdb used MiXCR to reprocess the multiplex PCR reads, holding one entry per CDR3 protein. The table has nearly 600,000 distinct CDR3 sequences, about 14% seen once. The sample was blood. These receptors originate from a woman under 30 with Graves' ophthalmopathy. CDR3s include the opening cysteine and the closing phenylalanine or tryptophan. Each record gives: clone size, V gene, D gene, J gene, CDR3 DNA, CDR3 protein. The D gene is left open where the match is weak. Clone size is not always given. Where it is, it says once, few, many or a class for expanded clones.

clone_size: many
v_call: TRBV2
d_call: .
j_call: TRBJ2-7
cdr3_nt: TGTGCCAGCGGAGGGGAGTCCCACGAGCAGTACTTC
cdr3_aa: CASGGESHEQYF

clone_size: many
v_call: TRBV10-3
d_call: TRBD2
j_call: TRBJ2-7
cdr3_nt: TGTGCCATCAGCGGACTAGCGGGCTACGAGCAGTACTTC
cdr3_aa: CAISGLAGYEQYF

clone_size: many
v_call: TRBV6-1
d_call: .
j_call: TRBJ1-1
cdr3_nt: TGTGCTACGGGAGGGGGAGGGACTGAAGCTTTCTTT
cdr3_aa: CATGGGGTEAFF

clone_size: many
v_call: TRBV19
d_call: .
j_call: TRBJ2-2
cdr3_nt: TGTGCCAGTAGTCCCGGGACGACGAACACCGGGGAGCTGTTTTTT
cdr3_aa: CASSPGTTNTGELFF

clone_size: .
v_call: TRBV12-3/TRBV12-4
d_call: TRBD2
j_call: TRBJ2-1
cdr3_nt: TGTGCCAGCAGCTCAGCGGGAGCTGGCAATGAGCAGTTCTTC
cdr3_aa: CASSSAGAGNEQFF

clone_size: .
v_call: TRBV24-1
d_call: .
j_call: TRBJ1-5
cdr3_nt: TGTGCCACCAGTGATCCCCGGGTGCAGCAGCCCCAGCATTTT
cdr3_aa: CATSDPRVQQPQHF

clone_size: many
v_call: TRBV12-5
d_call: .
j_call: TRBJ1-1
cdr3_nt: TGTGCTAGTGGTCCTACGTCCCCGGGTGAAGCTTTCTTT
cdr3_aa: CASGPTSPGEAFF

clone_size: .
v_call: TRBV6-2/TRBV6-3
d_call: .
j_call: TRBJ2-7
cdr3_nt: TGTGCCAGCAGTTACTCCACCGAGGCTTACGGGAGCTACGAGCAGTACTTC
cdr3_aa: CASSYSTEAYGSYEQYF

clone_size: few
v_call: TRBV27
d_call: .
j_call: TRBJ2-7
cdr3_nt: TGTGCCAGCAGTTCTGGGAGCAGTGGGGCCTACGAGCAGTACTTC
cdr3_aa: CASSSGSSGAYEQYF

clone_size: many
v_call: TRBV7-2
d_call: .
j_call: TRBJ2-6
cdr3_nt: TGTGCCAGCAGACAGGCTGCCGCGGCCAACGTCCTGACTTTC
cdr3_aa: CASRQAAAANVLTF

clone_size: .
v_call: TRBV11-3
d_call: .
j_call: TRBJ2-2
cdr3_nt: TGTGCCAGCAGCCACCGGAATTCGGGAAACACCGGGGAGCTGTTTTTT
cdr3_aa: CASSHRNSGNTGELFF

clone_size: many
v_call: TRBV6-5
d_call: .
j_call: TRBJ2-7
cdr3_nt: TGTGCCAGCAGTTACTCGGAAGGATCCTACGAGCAGTACTTC
cdr3_aa: CASSYSEGSYEQYF

clone_size: many
v_call: TRBV28
d_call: .
j_call: TRBJ1-5
cdr3_nt: TGTGCCAGCAGTTGGGTGGGCGACAATCAGCCCCAGCATTTT
cdr3_aa: CASSWVGDNQPQHF

clone_size: few
v_call: TRBV6-1
d_call: .
j_call: TRBJ2-5
cdr3_nt: TGTGCCAGCATGGGGGCGATCAGAGGGACCCAGTACTTC
cdr3_aa: CASMGAIRGTQYF

clone_size: many
v_call: TRBV5-1
d_call: TRBD1
j_call: TRBJ1-1
cdr3_nt: TGCGCCAGCAGCTTGGCGACAGGGAATATGAACACTGAAGCTTTCTTT
cdr3_aa: CASSLATGNMNTEAFF

clone_size: many
v_call: TRBV11-2
d_call: .
j_call: TRBJ2-1
cdr3_nt: TGTGCCAGCAGCTTAGTGAGCCTGGGGACCTACAATGAGCAGTTCTTC
cdr3_aa: CASSLVSLGTYNEQFF

clone_size: many
v_call: TRBV5-5
d_call: .
j_call: TRBJ2-5
cdr3_nt: TGTGCCAGCAGCTTACAGGTGGAGACCCAGTACTTC
cdr3_aa: CASSLQVETQYF

clone_size: many
v_call: TRBV28
d_call: .
j_call: TRBJ2-3
cdr3_nt: TGTGCCAGCAGTTCTGTCGCGGCCACAGATACGCAGTATTTT
cdr3_aa: CASSSVAATDTQYF

clone_size: .
v_call: TRBV6-1
d_call: .
j_call: TRBJ2-4
cdr3_nt: TGTGCCAGCAGCCGGGAAAAACGGGAGTCAAACATTCAGTACTTC
cdr3_aa: CASSREKRESNIQYF

clone_size: .
v_call: TRBV6-1
d_call: .
j_call: TRBJ2-6
cdr3_nt: TGTGCCAGCAGGCCCCCCTCCTACTCTGGGGCCAACGTCCTGACTTTC
cdr3_aa: CASRPPSYSGANVLTF

clone_size: many
v_call: TRBV6-1
d_call: TRBD1
j_call: TRBJ2-1
cdr3_nt: TGTGCCACCGACCGGGGACAGGGCTACAATGAGCAGTTCTTC
cdr3_aa: CATDRGQGYNEQFF

clone_size: .
v_call: TRBV19
d_call: .
j_call: TRBJ1-5
cdr3_nt: TGTGCCAGTAGTATAGACAGGTGGAGCAATCAGCCCCAGCATTTT
cdr3_aa: CASSIDRWSNQPQHF

clone_size: many
v_call: TRBV12-3/TRBV12-4
d_call: .
j_call: TRBJ2-3
cdr3_nt: TGTGCCAGCAGTTTTCAGGGACTGGGGCAGTATTTT
cdr3_aa: CASSFQGLGQYF

clone_size: few
v_call: TRBV3-1
d_call: TRBD1
j_call: TRBJ1-2
cdr3_nt: TGTGCCAGCAGCCAAGACCAGACAGGGGGCTACGGCTATGGCTACACCTTC
cdr3_aa: CASSQDQTGGYGYGYTF

clone_size: many
v_call: TRBV18
d_call: .
j_call: TRBJ1-1
cdr3_nt: TGTGCCAGCTCACCACTCGAGGAGGGACTCACTGAAGCTTTCTTT
cdr3_aa: CASSPLEEGLTEAFF

clone_size: many
v_call: TRBV2
d_call: .
j_call: TRBJ1-1
cdr3_nt: TGTGCCAGCACGCGGGTGAACACTGAAGCTTTCTTT
cdr3_aa: CASTRVNTEAFF

clone_size: many
v_call: TRBV7-8
d_call: TRBD1
j_call: TRBJ2-1
cdr3_nt: TGTGCCAGCAGCTTAGAGGGCAGGGGGCGGTTGAATGAGCAGTTCTTC
cdr3_aa: CASSLEGRGRLNEQFF

clone_size: few
v_call: TRBV19
d_call: .
j_call: TRBJ2-5
cdr3_nt: TGTGCCAGTAGCGACCCCTCCAGGACCGCGGGTAAGGAGACCCAGTACTTC
cdr3_aa: CASSDPSRTAGKETQYF

clone_size: many
v_call: TRBV28
d_call: TRBD2
j_call: TRBJ2-3
cdr3_nt: TGTGCCAGCGGGAAGGGGACTAGCGGGAGCACAGATACGCAGTATTTT
cdr3_aa: CASGKGTSGSTDTQYF

clone_size: many
v_call: TRBV20-1
d_call: TRBD2
j_call: TRBJ2-1
cdr3_nt: TGCAGTGCTAGAGTTAGCGGGAGTAAGGATGAGCAGTTCTTC
cdr3_aa: CSARVSGSKDEQFF

clone_size: many
v_call: TRBV10-3
d_call: .
j_call: TRBJ2-1
cdr3_nt: TGTGCCATCAGCGAGTCTGGCTACCTGACCTACAATGAGCAGTTCTTC
cdr3_aa: CAISESGYLTYNEQFF

clone_size: many
v_call: TRBV2
d_call: TRBD1
j_call: TRBJ2-2
cdr3_nt: TGTGCCAGCACCGGACAGGGTGTCCTGGAGCTGTTTTTT
cdr3_aa: CASTGQGVLELFF

clone_size: .
v_call: TRBV28
d_call: .
j_call: TRBJ1-6
cdr3_nt: TGTGCCAGCACCCTCGGGTTCGGGGGAGATTCACCCCTCCACTTT
cdr3_aa: CASTLGFGGDSPLHF

clone_size: few
v_call: TRBV19
d_call: .
j_call: TRBJ2-7
cdr3_nt: TGTGCCAGTAGTGATCCCATCCCAGGCGAGCAGTACTTC
cdr3_aa: CASSDPIPGEQYF

clone_size: few
v_call: TRBV6-1
d_call: TRBD2
j_call: TRBJ2-7
cdr3_nt: TGTGCCAGCAGCCGGACTAGCCAGACCTACGAGCAGTACTTC
cdr3_aa: CASSRTSQTYEQYF

clone_size: many
v_call: TRBV7-3
d_call: TRBD2
j_call: TRBJ2-3
cdr3_nt: TGTGCCAGCAGCTTGGGGCTAGCGGGAGCGATAGATACGCAGTATTTT
cdr3_aa: CASSLGLAGAIDTQYF

clone_size: .
v_call: TRBV11-2
d_call: .
j_call: TRBJ2-2
cdr3_nt: TGTGCCAGCAGCATGAGGGTGGGAGGCTGGACCGGGGAGCTGTTTTTT
cdr3_aa: CASSMRVGGWTGELFF

clone_size: many
v_call: TRBV3-1
d_call: .
j_call: TRBJ2-7
cdr3_nt: TGTGCCAGCAGCCAAGAGTCCTTGGAGCAGTACTTC
cdr3_aa: CASSQESLEQYF

clone_size: .
v_call: TRBV28
d_call: .
j_call: TRBJ1-3
cdr3_nt: TGTGCCAGCAGCACCTCCGGGGCGTTGGACACCATATATTTT
cdr3_aa: CASSTSGALDTIYF

clone_size: many
v_call: TRBV11-3
d_call: TRBD1
j_call: TRBJ2-5
cdr3_nt: TGTGCCAGCAGCTTAGACGGACAGGGGGCTCGAGAGACCCAGTACTTC
cdr3_aa: CASSLDGQGARETQYF

clone_size: many
v_call: TRBV6-1
d_call: TRBD2
j_call: TRBJ2-7
cdr3_nt: TGTGCCAGCAGCCCGGATCTAGCGGGAGCCGGCTACGAGCAGTACTTC
cdr3_aa: CASSPDLAGAGYEQYF